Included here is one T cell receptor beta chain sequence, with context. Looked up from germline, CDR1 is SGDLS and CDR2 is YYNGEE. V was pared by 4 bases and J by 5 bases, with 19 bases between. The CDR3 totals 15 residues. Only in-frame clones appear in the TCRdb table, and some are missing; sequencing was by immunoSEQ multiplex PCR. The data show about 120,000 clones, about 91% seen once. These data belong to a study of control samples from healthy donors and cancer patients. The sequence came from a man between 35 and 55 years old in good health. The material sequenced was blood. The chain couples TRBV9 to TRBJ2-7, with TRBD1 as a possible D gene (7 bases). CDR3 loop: CASSPQETGRNEQYF. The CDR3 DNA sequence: TGTGCCAGCAGCCCCCAAGAGACAGGGAGGAACGAGCAGTACTTC. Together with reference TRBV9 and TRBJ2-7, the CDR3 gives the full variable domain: DSGVTQTPKHLITATGQRVTLRCSPRSGDLSVYWYQQSLDQGLQFLIQYYNGEERAKGNILERFSAQQFPDLHSELNLSSLELGDSALYFCASSPQETGRNEQYFGPGTRLTVT.